Shown below are 18 T cell receptor beta chains from a single sample sequenced in a study of blood T cell repertoires in COVID-19. Some clones are missing from TCRdb's copy, which holds only in-frame ones; the method was immunoSEQ multiplex PCR. Of approximately 200,000 clones listed, around 84% were seen once; the top ten hold 4% to 4.5%. The source material was peripheral blood. All receptors derive from a man aged 45-60 years with acute or convalescent COVID-19.

The chain has TRBV19 and TRBJ2-7; TRBD1 agrees at 12 bases. V gave up 3 bases and J gave up 2 bases; unmatched junction bases: 5. This CDR3 has 16 residues. Germline values: CDR1 LNHDA, CDR2 SQIVND (reference sequence). This CDR3 reads CASSMIRDRGPYEQYF. CDR3 bases: TGTGCCAGTAGTATGATCCGGGACAGGGGGCCCTACGAGCAGTACTTC.

V usage is TRBV7-3 and J usage is TRBJ1-6; D possibly corresponds to TRBD1 (6 bases). The V gene lost 5 bases and the J gene lost 15 bases, with 20 bases spanning the gap. There are 14 residues in the CDR3. The germline CDR1 and CDR2 sequences are SGHTA and FQGTGA. CDR3 protein: CASSIDRRSSLLHF. The CDR3 DNA reads TGTGCCAGCAGCATAGACAGGAGAAGCTCTCTCCTCCACTTT. The full variable domain, in which reference TRBV7-3 and TRBJ1-6 provide the parts outside the CDR3, is GAGVSQTPSNKVTEKGKYVELRCDPISGHTALYWYRQSLGQGPEFLIYFQGTGAADDSGLPNDRFFAVRPEGSVSTLKIQRTERGDSAVYLCASSIDRRSSLLHFGNGTRLTVT.

V and J are TRBV3-1 (or the pseudogene TRBV3-2) and TRBJ1-1; D is unresolved. CDR3 length: 14 amino acids. Germline V gene lookup returns CDR1 LGHDT and CDR2 YNNKEL (reference sequence). V lost 1 base and J 1 base, leaving 7 bases between the germline ends. CDR3 DNA: TGTGCCAGCAGCCAAGCTGTGGCGAACACTGAAGCTTTCTTT. Protein: CASSQAVANTEAFF.

This chain connects TRBV12-5 to TRBJ1-5; TRBD1 agrees at 8 bases. The CDR3 totals 15 residues. J lost 2 bases, V lost 5 bases, and 5 bases had no gene match. Germline CDR1 and CDR2: LGHNT and FRNRAP. CDR3 in DNA: TGTGCTAGTGGTCCCGGACAGGGCGGCAATCAGCCCCAGCATTTT. It yields the protein CASGPGQGGNQPQHF.

The genes are TRBV14 and TRBJ1-1, with 7 positions matching TRBD1. Germline CDR1 and CDR2: SGHDN and FVKESK. Trimming removed 4 bases from V and 5 bases from J; junction bases left unmatched: 4. CDR3 length: 13 amino acids. CDR3 loop: CASSLYRGTEAFF. Here the CDR3 DNA reads TGTGCCAGCAGCCTTTACAGGGGAACTGAAGCTTTCTTT. Full variable domain (missing parts from reference TRBV14 and TRBJ1-1): EAGVTQFPSHSVIEKGQTVTLRCDPISGHDNLYWYRRVMGKEIKFLLHFVKESKQDESGMPNNRFLAERTGGTYSTLKVQPAELEDSGVYFCASSLYRGTEAFFGQGTRLTVV.

The chain uses TRBV10-3 and TRBJ1-3; D perhaps matches TRBD1 (6 bases). This CDR3 is 15 amino acids long. Germline V gene sequence: CDR1 ENHRY, CDR2 SYGVKD. Trimming took 2 bases from V and 4 from J, leaving 12 bases between them. The CDR3 region has the DNA TGTGCCATCAGTGAGGGCAGGGGTGCGGGAAACACCATATATTTT. Translating gives CAISEGRGAGNTIYF.

This sequence joins TRBV9 and TRBJ2-1; 14 bases match TRBD2. The germline V gene encodes CDR1 SGDLS and CDR2 YYNGEE. Trimming took 4 bases from V and 0 from J; bases not matched to a gene: 12. The CDR3 is 20 amino acids. CDR3 residues: CASSIQTSGGASSSYNEQFF. Written as DNA, the CDR3 is TGTGCCAGCAGCATTCAGACTAGCGGGGGGGCTTCGAGCTCCTACAATGAGCAGTTCTTC. Supplemented by reference TRBV9 and TRBJ2-1, the full variable domain reads DSGVTQTPKHLITATGQRVTLRCSPRSGDLSVYWYQQSLDQGLQFLIQYYNGEERAKGNILERFSAQQFPDLHSELNLSSLELGDSALYFCASSIQTSGGASSSYNEQFFGPGTRLTVL.

The chain combines TRBV11-2 with TRBJ1-3; no firm D call. CDR1 and CDR2 from the germline V gene are SGHAT and FQNNGV. V was trimmed by 5 bases and J by 4 bases, leaving 12 bases between them. This CDR3 comprises 14 residues. The CDR3 sequence: CASSAMILGNTIYF. CDR3 nucleotide sequence: TGTGCCAGCAGCGCAATGATACTGGGAAACACCATATATTTT. The full variable domain, its missing parts supplied by reference TRBV11-2 and TRBJ1-3, is EAGVAQSPRYKIIEKRQSVAFWCNPISGHATLYWYQQILGQGPKLLIQFQNNGVVDDSQLPKDRFSAERLKGVDSTLKIQPAKLEDSAVYLCASSAMILGNTIYFGEGSWLTVV.

V usage is TRBV11-2 and J usage is TRBJ2-7; possibly TRBD1 for D (5 bases). Germline lookup yields CDR1 SGHAT and CDR2 FQNNGV. Trimming removed 5 bases from V and 0 bases from J, with 17 bases in between. The CDR3 is 16 amino acids. CDR3 region: CASSRQREPSSYEQYF. The CDR3 DNA sequence: TGTGCCAGCAGCAGACAGCGCGAACCAAGCTCCTACGAGCAGTACTTC.

V gene TRBV19 combines with J gene TRBJ1-5, with a weak D call TRBD1 (5 bases). This CDR3 region has 16 residues. CDR1 LNHDA and CDR2 SQIVND come from the germline V gene (reference sequence). V dropped 7 bases and J dropped 6 bases, with 22 bases sitting between them. The CDR3 loop is CASTVVGRGITQPQHF. CDR3 nucleotides: TGTGCCAGTACGGTTGTCGGGCGGGGGATCACTCAGCCCCAGCATTTT.

This clone was counted a few times. The chain recombines TRBV7-9 with TRBJ1-2, with 7 positions matching TRBD1. From germline, CDR1 is SEHNR and CDR2 FQNEAQ (reference sequence). The CDR3 contains 14 residues. Trimming took 5 bases from V and 7 from J; bases not matched to a gene: 10. The CDR3 region is CASSQTGNSGGYTF. CDR3 nucleotide sequence: TGTGCCAGCAGCCAGACAGGGAACTCGGGTGGCTACACCTTC. Together with reference TRBV7-9 and TRBJ1-2, the CDR3 gives the full variable domain: DTGVSQNPRHKITKRGQNVTFRCDPISEHNRLYWYRQTLGQGPEFLTYFQNEAQLEKSRLLSDRFSAERPKGSFSTLEIQRTEQGDSAMYLCASSQTGNSGGYTFGSGTRLTVV.

This clone was seen only once. The rearrangement links TRBV29-1 to TRBJ1-5; 9 bases line up with TRBD1. This CDR3 contains 17 residues. Germline V gives CDR1 SQVTM, CDR2 ANQGSEA. V trimming: 5 bases; J trimming: 0 bases; junction bases outside the gene matches: 11. The CDR3 loop is CSVSTGTGPYSNQPQHF. The CDR3 DNA sequence: TGCAGCGTTTCAACCGGGACAGGGCCTTATAGCAATCAGCCCCAGCATTTT.

The chain joins TRBV6-4 to TRBJ1-2; tentatively, D is TRBD1 (6 bases). The V end was cut by 6 bases, the J end by 2 bases, with 13 bases between. The CDR3 is made up of 14 amino acids. Germline CDR1 reads MRHNA; CDR2 reads SNTAGT. CDR3 sequence: CASRQGGGNYGYTF. CDR3 nucleotide sequence: TGTGCCAGCAGGCAGGGAGGGGGAAACTATGGCTACACCTTC.

The V gene is TRBV6-1, the J gene TRBJ1-1, with D unclear. CDR3 length: 15 residues. Trimming took off 2 bases at V and 4 bases at J, with 14 bases between the two ends. Germline CDR1 is MNHNS and CDR2 is SASEGT. The CDR3 loop reads CASSELRPAGTEAFF. CDR3 DNA sequence: TGTGCCAGCAGTGAACTCAGGCCAGCGGGCACTGAAGCTTTCTTT.

This clone was picked up a small number of times. The CDR3 spells CASSRDRGHSSPLHF. For the CDR3, the DNA is TGCGCCAGCAGCAGAGACAGGGGGCACTCTTCACCCCTCCACTTT. This chain connects TRBV5-1 to TRBJ1-6, with 10 bases matching TRBD1. Looked up from germline, CDR1 is SGHRS and CDR2 is YFSETQ. The CDR3 covers 15 residues. Losses at the gene ends were 4 bases for V and 9 bases for J; bases not matched to a gene: 7.

The V gene is TRBV19, the J gene TRBJ1-2, with 7 positions matching TRBD1. Trimming cost V 7 bases and J 1 base; bases outside gene matches: 18. From germline, CDR1 is LNHDA and CDR2 SQIVND (reference sequence). The CDR3 is 18 residues long. The CDR3 DNA follows: TGTGCCAGTACCACCTCGGGACAGACCCCGATGGATAACTATGGCTACACCTTC. Amino acid sequence: CASTTSGQTPMDNYGYTF.

V is TRBV5-1 and J is TRBJ1-3; TRBD1 aligns across 7 bases. Germline V gene sequence: CDR1 SGHRS, CDR2 YFSETQ. This CDR3 has 15 amino acids. J was trimmed by 4 bases and V by 8 bases; bases with no gene match: 12. The DNA of the CDR3 is TGCGCCAGTTCCAGGGGGGCCCCGTTCGGAAACACCATATATTTT. Protein: CASSRGAPFGNTIYF. Using reference TRBV5-1 and TRBJ1-3 for the parts outside the CDR3, the full variable domain is KAGVTQTPRYLIKTRGQQVTLSCSPISGHRSVSWYQQTPGQGLQFLFEYFSETQRNKGNFPGRFSGRQFSNSRSEMNVSTLELGDSALYLCASSRGAPFGNTIYFGEGSWLTVV.

This chain links TRBV2 with TRBJ2-5; possibly TRBD1 for D (5 bases). Germline CDR1 is SNHLY and CDR2 is FYNNEI. V was trimmed by 1 base and J by 5 bases, leaving 14 bases between them. The CDR3 is 15 residues long. DNA of the CDR3: TGTGCCAGCAGTGAAGAAGGGGCAGGGCTGGAGACCCAGTACTTC. Protein: CASSEEGAGLETQYF. Full variable domain (outside the CDR3, taken from reference TRBV2 and TRBJ2-5): EPEVTQTPSHQVTQMGQEVILRCVPISNHLYFYWYRQILGQKVEFLVSFYNNEISEKSEIFDDQFSVERPDGSNFTLKIRSTKLEDSAMYFCASSEEGAGLETQYFGPGTRLLVL.